The present TCR beta chain was sequenced within a study of T-cell reconstitution after alpha-beta-depleted transplantation in children. Findings of the study overall: Reported findings indicate that, about two months after transplant, alpha-beta T cells came from several hundred expanded clones, which were derived from non-depleted graft cells. Diversity of TCRbeta at day 60 was high in some patients, arising from surviving recipient T cells and thymic progenitors.

This clonotype appeared many times. Its antigen is unknown. Germline values: CDR1 SGHRS, CDR2 YFSETQ. V lost 4 bases and J lost 3; bases outside the gene matches: 14. The CDR3 is 17 amino acids. As it was prepared, the TCRbeta library received unique molecular identifiers. Each CDR3 protein is one row after TCRdb ran MiXCR on the PCR reads. The sample records nearly 250,000 distinct CDR3 sequences, around 7.8% being singletons. The material was PBMCs, mostly from graft donor cells, obtained 180 days after TCRalphabeta/CD19-depleted stem cell transplant. The chain joins TRBV5-1 to TRBJ2-3; 7 nucleotides agree with TRBD2. The TCR comes from a male patient aged 10 to 17 who had a stem cell transplant for acute lymphoblastic leukemia, so the T cells may come from the graft donor. CDR3 residues: CASSQGPPGGGTDTQYF. CDR3 nucleotide sequence: TGCGCCAGCAGCCAAGGCCCCCCGGGGGGAGGTACAGATACGCAGTATTTT.